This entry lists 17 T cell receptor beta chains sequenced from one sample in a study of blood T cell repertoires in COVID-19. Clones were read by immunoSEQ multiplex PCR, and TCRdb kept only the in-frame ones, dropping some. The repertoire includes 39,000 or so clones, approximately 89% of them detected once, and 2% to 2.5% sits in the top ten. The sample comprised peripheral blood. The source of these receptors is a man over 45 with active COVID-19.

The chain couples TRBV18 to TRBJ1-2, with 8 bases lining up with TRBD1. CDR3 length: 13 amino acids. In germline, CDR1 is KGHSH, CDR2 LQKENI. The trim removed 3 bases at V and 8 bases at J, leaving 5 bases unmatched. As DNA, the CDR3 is TGTGCCAGCTCACCCGTCAGGGGGCAGGGCTACACCTTC. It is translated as CASSPVRGQGYTF.

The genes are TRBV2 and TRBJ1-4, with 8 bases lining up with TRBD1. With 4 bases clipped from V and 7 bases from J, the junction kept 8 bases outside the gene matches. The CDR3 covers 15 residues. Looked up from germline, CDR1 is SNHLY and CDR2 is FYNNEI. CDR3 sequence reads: CASSVQTGAGEKLFF. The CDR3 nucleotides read TGTGCCAGCAGTGTCCAGACAGGGGCGGGTGAAAAACTGTTTTTT.

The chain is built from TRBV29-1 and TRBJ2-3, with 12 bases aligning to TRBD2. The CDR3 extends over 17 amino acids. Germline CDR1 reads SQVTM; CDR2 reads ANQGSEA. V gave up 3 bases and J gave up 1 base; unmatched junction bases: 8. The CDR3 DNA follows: TGCAGCGTTGAGGGGGGTAGGACTAGCGGGGGCACAGATACGCAGTATTTT. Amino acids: CSVEGGRTSGGTDTQYF.

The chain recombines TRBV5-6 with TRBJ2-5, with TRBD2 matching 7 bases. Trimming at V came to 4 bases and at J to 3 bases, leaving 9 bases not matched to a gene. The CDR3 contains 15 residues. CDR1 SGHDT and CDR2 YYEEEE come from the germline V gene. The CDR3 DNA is TGTGCCAGCAGCCGCTACGGGAGCGGGAAAGAGACCCAGTACTTC. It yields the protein CASSRYGSGKETQYF.

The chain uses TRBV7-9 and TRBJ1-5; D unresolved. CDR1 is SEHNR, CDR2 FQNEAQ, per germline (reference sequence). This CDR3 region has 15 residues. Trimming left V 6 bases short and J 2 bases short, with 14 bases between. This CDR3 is CASSSVGGGNQPQHF. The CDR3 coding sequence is TGTGCCAGCAGTTCCGTGGGAGGCGGCAATCAGCCCCAGCATTTT.

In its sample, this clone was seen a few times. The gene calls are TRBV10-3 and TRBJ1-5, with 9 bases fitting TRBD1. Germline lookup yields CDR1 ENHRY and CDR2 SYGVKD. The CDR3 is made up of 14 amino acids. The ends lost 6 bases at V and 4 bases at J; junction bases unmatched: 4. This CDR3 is CAIRGTGRNQPQHF. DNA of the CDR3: TGTGCCATCAGGGGGACAGGGAGGAATCAGCCCCAGCATTTT.

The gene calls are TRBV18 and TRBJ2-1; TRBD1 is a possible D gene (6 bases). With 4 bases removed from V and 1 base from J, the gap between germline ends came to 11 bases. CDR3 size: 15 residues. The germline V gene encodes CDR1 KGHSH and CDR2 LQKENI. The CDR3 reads CASSLQGGSYNEQFF. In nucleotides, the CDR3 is TGTGCCAGCTCACTTCAAGGGGGATCCTACAATGAGCAGTTCTTC.

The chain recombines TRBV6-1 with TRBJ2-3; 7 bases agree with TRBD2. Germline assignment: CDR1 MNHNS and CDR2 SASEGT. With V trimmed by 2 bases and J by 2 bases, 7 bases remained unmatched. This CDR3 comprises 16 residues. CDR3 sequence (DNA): TGTGCCAGCAGTGAATTGGCGGGGGAACACACAGATACGCAGTATTTT. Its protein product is CASSELAGEHTDTQYF.

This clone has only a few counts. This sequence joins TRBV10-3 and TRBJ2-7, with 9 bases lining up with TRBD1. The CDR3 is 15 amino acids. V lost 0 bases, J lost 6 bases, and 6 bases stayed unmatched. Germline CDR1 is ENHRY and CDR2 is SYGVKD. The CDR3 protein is CAISESSDRGAEQYF. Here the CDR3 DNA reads TGTGCCATCAGTGAGTCGTCGGACAGGGGCGCCGAGCAGTACTTC.

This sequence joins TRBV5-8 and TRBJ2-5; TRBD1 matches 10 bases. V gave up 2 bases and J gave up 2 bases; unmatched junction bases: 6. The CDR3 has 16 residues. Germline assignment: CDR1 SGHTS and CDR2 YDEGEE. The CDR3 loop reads CASSFGTGVTQETQYF. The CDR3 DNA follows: TGTGCCAGCAGCTTCGGGACAGGGGTGACACAAGAGACCCAGTACTTC.

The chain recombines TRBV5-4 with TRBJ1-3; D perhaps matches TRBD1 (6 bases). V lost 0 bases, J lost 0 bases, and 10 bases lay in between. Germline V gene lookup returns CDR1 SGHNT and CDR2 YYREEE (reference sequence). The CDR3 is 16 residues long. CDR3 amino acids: CASSLAGAASGNTIYF. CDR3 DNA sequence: TGTGCCAGCAGCTTGGCAGGGGCAGCCTCTGGAAACACCATATATTTT.

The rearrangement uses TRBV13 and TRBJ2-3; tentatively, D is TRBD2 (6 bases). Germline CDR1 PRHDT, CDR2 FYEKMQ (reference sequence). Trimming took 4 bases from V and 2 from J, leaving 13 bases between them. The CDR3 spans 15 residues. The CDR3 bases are TGTGCCAGCAGCTCCAGGGACTTGCACACAGATACGCAGTATTTT. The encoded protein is CASSSRDLHTDTQYF.

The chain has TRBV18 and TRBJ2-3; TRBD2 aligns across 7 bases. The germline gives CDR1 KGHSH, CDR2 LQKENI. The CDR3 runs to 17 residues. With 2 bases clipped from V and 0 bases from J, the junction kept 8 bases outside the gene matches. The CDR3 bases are TGTGCCAGCTCACCAGCTGGTTTAGCGGGTAGCACAGATACGCAGTATTTT. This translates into CASSPAGLAGSTDTQYF.

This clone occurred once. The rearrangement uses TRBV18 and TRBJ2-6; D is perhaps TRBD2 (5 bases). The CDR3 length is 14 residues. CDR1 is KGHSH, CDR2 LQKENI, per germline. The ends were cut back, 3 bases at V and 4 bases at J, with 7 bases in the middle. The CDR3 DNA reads TGTGCCAGCTCACCCCGCGGGGGGGCCAACGTCCTGACTTTC. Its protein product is CASSPRGGANVLTF.

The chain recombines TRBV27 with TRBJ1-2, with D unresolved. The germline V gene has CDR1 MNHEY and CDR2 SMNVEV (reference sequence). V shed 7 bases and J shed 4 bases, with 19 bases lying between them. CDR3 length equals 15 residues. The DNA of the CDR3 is TGTGCCAGCACCCCGGAGGGAGGGAGATTCTATGGCTACACCTTC. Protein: CASTPEGGRFYGYTF.

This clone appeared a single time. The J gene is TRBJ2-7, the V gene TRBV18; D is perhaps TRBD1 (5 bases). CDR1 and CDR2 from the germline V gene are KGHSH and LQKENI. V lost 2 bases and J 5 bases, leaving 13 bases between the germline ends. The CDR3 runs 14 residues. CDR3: CASSPAGLSNEQYF. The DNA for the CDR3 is TGTGCCAGCTCACCAGCAGGGTTATCAAACGAGCAGTACTTC.

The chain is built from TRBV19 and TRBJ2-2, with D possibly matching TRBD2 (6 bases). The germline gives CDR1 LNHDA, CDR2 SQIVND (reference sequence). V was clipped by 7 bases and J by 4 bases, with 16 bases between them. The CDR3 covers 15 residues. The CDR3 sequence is CASTVSGIPTGELFF. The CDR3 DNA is TGTGCCAGTACCGTTAGCGGCATTCCCACCGGGGAGCTGTTTTTT.